This T cell receptor beta chain was recovered during a study of T cells in Graves' hyperthyroidism and ophthalmopathy. The source material, RNA transcripts, was used to amplify TCR beta CDR3 regions. Using the HTBI primer set, a first-round RT-PCR was run on the TCR CDR3. TCRdb itself ran the multiplex PCR reads through MiXCR, one entry per CDR3 protein. The sample carries hundreds of thousands of distinct CDR3 sequences, 38% recorded once. This clonotype was seen ten or more times. Its antigen is currently unknown. General study points: Blood samples included most of the expanded thyroid clonotypes exceeding 0.001. Ophthalmopathy was separated from stable hyperthyroidism by a 13 V-J model.

Clinical symptoms, serum thyroxine and TRAb, thyroid ultrasound and orbital computed tomography together formed the diagnostic basis. Isolation of PBMCs was performed on 8 to 10 ml fresh peripheral blood. The CDR3 is made up of 13 amino acids. V was clipped by 1 base and J by 5 bases, with 6 bases between them. Germline V gives CDR1 LNHDA, CDR2 SQIVND (reference sequence). This clonotype was sampled from a man in his late teens or twenties with Graves' hyperthyroidism. The chain employs TRBV19 and TRBJ1-5; no clear D. Sequences were obtained from blood. CDR3 residues: CASSIGPDQPQHF. Written as DNA, the CDR3 is TGTGCCAGTAGTATAGGTCCCGATCAGCCCCAGCATTTT.